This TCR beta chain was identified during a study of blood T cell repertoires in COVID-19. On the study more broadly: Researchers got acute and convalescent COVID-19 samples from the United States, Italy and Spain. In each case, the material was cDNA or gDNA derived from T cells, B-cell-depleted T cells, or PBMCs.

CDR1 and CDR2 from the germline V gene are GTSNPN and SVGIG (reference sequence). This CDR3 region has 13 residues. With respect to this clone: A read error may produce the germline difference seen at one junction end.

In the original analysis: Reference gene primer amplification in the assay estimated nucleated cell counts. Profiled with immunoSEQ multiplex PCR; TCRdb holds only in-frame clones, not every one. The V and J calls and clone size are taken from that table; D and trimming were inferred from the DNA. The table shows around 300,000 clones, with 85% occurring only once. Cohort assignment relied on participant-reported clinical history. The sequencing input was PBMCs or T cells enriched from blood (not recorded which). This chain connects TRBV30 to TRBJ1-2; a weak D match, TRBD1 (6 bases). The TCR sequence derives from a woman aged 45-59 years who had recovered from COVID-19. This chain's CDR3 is CAWEQGPDYGYAF. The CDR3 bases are TGTGCCTGGGAACAGGGTCCAGACTATGGCTACGCCTTC.